This T cell receptor beta chain was identified during a study of neurological immune-mediated disorders. Trimming removed 6 bases from V and 4 bases from J, with 6 bases in between. CDR1 is MNHEY, CDR2 SMNVEV, per germline (reference sequence). The CDR3 is 12 residues long. TCRdb analysed the 5' RACE reads with MiXCR anew, one entry per CDR3 protein. The sample has about 21,000 distinct CDR3 sequences; roughly 6.2% are singletons. This clonotype has ten or more counts. The sample was CD8+ T cells from blood. This chain connects TRBV27 to TRBJ2-2; D remains unclear. The receptor was isolated from a man between 18 and 29 years old in good health. The CDR3: CASSLLTGELFF. Here the CDR3 DNA reads TGTGCCAGCAGCCTCCTCACCGGGGAGCTGTTTTTT.